This TCR beta chain was profiled in a study of T cell clones after liver transplantation. Across the whole study: At least one year of complete immunosuppression withdrawal without enzymes over twice normal defined tolerance.

The repertoire was sequenced with immunoSEQ multiplex PCR; TCRdb's copy has only in-frame clones and lacks some. The sample holds around 78,000 clones, roughly 80% seen once. The germline CDR1 and CDR2 sequences are MNHEY and SVGAGI. J was trimmed by 4 bases and V by 2 bases; bases with no gene match: 4. The CDR3 consists of 14 residues. This sequence joins TRBV6-5 and TRBJ1-2; TRBD1 matches 7 bases. The sequence derives from a human patient who received a liver transplant. A subset of T cells may come from the graft donor. The material was CD4+ T cells from blood, obtained at the 22-month timepoint. For the CDR3, the DNA is TGTGCCAGCAGTTACCGAGGGGGCAGCTATGGCTACACCTTC. It codes for CASSYRGGSYGYTF.